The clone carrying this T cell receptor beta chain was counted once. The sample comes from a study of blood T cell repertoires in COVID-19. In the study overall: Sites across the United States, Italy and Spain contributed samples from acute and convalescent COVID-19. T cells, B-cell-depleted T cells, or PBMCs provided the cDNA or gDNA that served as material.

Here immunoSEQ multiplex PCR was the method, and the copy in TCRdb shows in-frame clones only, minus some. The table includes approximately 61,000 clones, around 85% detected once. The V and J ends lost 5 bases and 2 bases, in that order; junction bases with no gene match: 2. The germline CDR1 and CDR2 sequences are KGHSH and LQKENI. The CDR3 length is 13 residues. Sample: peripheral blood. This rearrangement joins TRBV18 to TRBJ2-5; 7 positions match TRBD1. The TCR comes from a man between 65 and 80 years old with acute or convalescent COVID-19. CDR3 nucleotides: TGTGCCAGCTCAGCGGACAGGCAAGAGACCCAGTACTTC. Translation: CASSADRQETQYF.